Following are 9 T cell receptor beta chains from one sample sequenced in a study of T-cell reconstitution after alpha-beta-depleted transplantation in children. Using unique molecular identifiers, the investigators prepared the TCRbeta library. In TCRdb, the PCR reads were re-called with MiXCR into one record per CDR3 protein. The data hold over 550,000 distinct CDR3 sequences, with about 10% observed a single time. The material was PBMCs from the stem cell graft donor, obtained from the stem cell graft. All receptors derive from a human donor who donated a stem cell graft to a child with acute myeloid leukemia.

This clonotype showed up just a few times. V usage is TRBV5-1 and J usage is TRBJ2-1; 7 bases align to TRBD1. The V and J ends lost 2 bases and 7 bases, in that order; junction bases with no gene match: 9. The CDR3 spans 15 residues. Germline V CDR1 and CDR2: SGHRS, YFSETQ. The CDR3 sequence: CASSLGGAPGNEQFF. For the CDR3, the DNA is TGCGCCAGCAGCTTAGGGGGCGCCCCCGGGAATGAGCAGTTCTTC.

This clonotype was detected many times. The chain is built from TRBV21-1 and TRBJ2-5; the table calls TRBD1, which could not be checked here. TRBV21-1 is described as a pseudogene. The CDR3 loop spans 11 amino acids. The CDR3 region has the DNA TGTGCCGCCCCCCCTCTCGGAACCCAGTACTTC. It specifies CAAPPLGTQYF.

This clonotype occurred a few times. This chain joins TRBV20-1 and TRBJ1-5; D gene uncertain. The CDR3 loop spans 16 amino acids. The V gene's germline CDR1 is DFQATT and CDR2 SNEGSKA (reference sequence). Trimming removed 1 base from V and 2 bases from J, with 15 bases in between. The CDR3 sequence is CSARVQPPRGNQPQHF. DNA of the CDR3: TGCAGTGCTAGAGTCCAACCCCCGAGGGGCAATCAGCCCCAGCATTTT.

The gene calls are TRBV7-9 and TRBJ2-2; 11 bases line up with TRBD2. Germline trimming cut 5 bases from V and 3 bases from J; bases unmatched to any gene: 5. This CDR3 region has 16 residues. Per germline, CDR1 SEHNR and CDR2 FQNEAQ (reference sequence). The CDR3 DNA sequence: TGTGCCAGCAGCCCGGGACTAGCGGTGGACACCGGGGAGCTGTTTTTT. This gives the protein CASSPGLAVDTGELFF.

This clonotype was observed a handful of times. This sequence joins TRBV7-2 and TRBJ2-2, with 13 bases fitting TRBD2. The CDR3 length is 16 residues. V dropped 5 bases and J dropped 6; count of bases not matched to a gene: 6. Germline V CDR1 and CDR2: SGHTA, FQGNSA. CDR3 sequence reads: CASSHFGLAGAGELFF. The CDR3 DNA reads TGTGCCAGCAGCCACTTTGGACTAGCGGGAGCCGGGGAGCTGTTTTTT.

The V and J genes are TRBV12-3 or TRBV12-4 and TRBJ2-1; D call uncertain. V was clipped by 4 bases and J by 0 bases, with 16 bases between them. This CDR3 contains 17 residues. CDR3: CASSSTSSSDSYNEQFF. CDR3 nucleotides: TGTGCCAGCAGTTCTACCTCCTCAAGCGACTCCTACAATGAGCAGTTCTTC.

This clonotype was observed a handful of times. V and J are TRBV7-9 and TRBJ2-3; tentative D call: TRBD1 (6 bases). The CDR3 contains 16 residues. Looked up from germline, CDR1 is SEHNR and CDR2 is FQNEAQ (reference sequence). Trimming cost V 4 bases and J 0 bases, with 14 bases left between them. CDR3 DNA: TGTGCCAGCAGCTGGACAGCCGCAACTAGCACAGATACGCAGTATTTT. It yields the protein CASSWTAATSTDTQYF.

This clonotype was counted ten times or more. The chain couples TRBV6-5 to TRBJ1-3, with D possibly being TRBD1 (5 bases). CDR1 is MNHEY, CDR2 SVGAGI, per germline. V lost 5 bases and J 0 bases, leaving 17 bases between the germline ends. The CDR3 is made up of 17 amino acids. CDR3 sequence (DNA): TGTGCCAGCAGTCGGGGTTTCCAGGGCAGCTCTGGAAACACCATATATTTT. Translating it yields CASSRGFQGSSGNTIYF.

In this sample, this clonotype turned up many times. V is TRBV29-1 and J is TRBJ2-3; D unclear. V lost 7 bases, J lost 2 bases, and 7 bases lay in between. The length of the CDR3 is 11 residues. Germline V gene sequence: CDR1 SQVTM, CDR2 ANQGSEA. The CDR3, as DNA: TGCAGCGCGGAGTCCACAGATACGCAGTATTTT. Translation: CSAESTDTQYF.